The TCR beta chain under discussion was sequenced for a study of T cell responses to AZD1222 COVID-19 vaccine. V dropped 2 bases and J dropped 4 bases, with 11 bases sitting between them. Germline lookup yields CDR1 MNHEY and CDR2 SMNVEV (reference sequence). The CDR3 length is 15 residues. Here immunoSEQ multiplex PCR was the method, and the copy in TCRdb shows in-frame clones only, minus some. The table lists about 99,000 clones, roughly 87% of them singletons. Study-wide points: Clonal diversity was possibly underestimated; the donors were predominantly white British and more often female. Two AZD1222 doses significantly raised spike-specific TCR breadth and depth over controls.

About this clone: Its cognate antigen is unknown.

This receptor was identified in an adult in good health. This chain uses TRBV27 with TRBJ1-4, with D unclear. The starting material was peripheral blood, obtained on day 0 of AZD1222 vaccination. The CDR3 sequence is CASSLNLGGNEKLFF. Written as DNA, the CDR3 is TGTGCCAGCAGTTTAAATCTTGGCGGTAATGAAAAACTGTTTTTT.